The clone carrying this T cell receptor beta chain was detected a few times. V was shortened by 6 bases and J by 0 bases, with 16 bases between the two germline ends. This CDR3 comprises 16 residues. Germline CDR1 reads KGHSY; CDR2 reads FQNENV. The sample belongs to a study of blood T cell repertoires in COVID-19. Here immunoSEQ multiplex PCR was the method, and the copy in TCRdb shows in-frame clones only, minus some. The table includes approximately 110,000 clones, approximately 85% detected once. This receptor was obtained from an older man with acute or convalescent COVID-19. This sequence joins TRBV16 and TRBJ2-3, with D perhaps TRBD1 (6 bases). Sequencing was carried out using peripheral blood. CDR3 sequence: CASRDVIQGSTDTQYF. For the CDR3, the DNA is TGTGCCAGCAGAGACGTTATACAGGGTAGCACAGATACGCAGTATTTT.